Below are 24 T cell receptor beta chains sequenced from a single sample in a study of response to subunit inactivated influenza vaccine (dated by TCRdb to the late 2010s). Receptors were amplified or captured by RT-PCR. Sequencing relied on an Illumina HiSeq 2500. The raw public data were reprocessed by TCRdb itself: fastp quality trimming at Q25, MiXCR clonotype calling, in-frame beta chains only. For every CDR3 protein sequence, its rows merge into one entry that carries the most common genes and DNA. Across this sample there are some 600,000 distinct CDR3 sequences, with 14% seen only once. The ten largest clones add up to approximately 7.6% of the sample. The starting material was PBMCs from blood, obtained about 14 days before vaccination. These receptors were taken from a man between 50 and 59 years old who received an inactivated influenza vaccine. Donor details come from another sample of the same person, matched by shared clones.

This clonotype was seen at least ten times. V is TRBV5-1 and J is TRBJ2-7, with a possible D match to TRBD1 (6 bases). Trimming removed 4 bases at V and 3 bases at J, with 20 bases between. Germline CDR1 reads SGHRS; CDR2 reads YFSETQ. This CDR3 is built from 16 residues. The CDR3 DNA reads TGCGCCAGCAGCCCGGATCTCGGCAGGGGAGACTACGAGCAGTACTTC. Its translation is CASSPDLGRGDYEQYF.

In this sample, this clonotype turned up a few times. V and J are TRBV28 and TRBJ1-1, with 11 bases identical to TRBD1. Trimming at V came to 2 bases and at J to 5 bases, leaving 10 bases not matched to a gene. CDR1 MDHEN and CDR2 SYDVKM come from the germline V gene. This CDR3 has 17 amino acids. The DNA for the CDR3 is TGTGCCAGCAGTTTACCCTCCGGGACAGGGGGGAGAACTGAAGCTTTCTTT. This sequence encodes CASSLPSGTGGRTEAFF.

J is TRBJ2-5 and V is TRBV20-1; D remains ambiguous. Germline V gives CDR1 DFQATT, CDR2 SNEGSKA (reference sequence). The germline V and J ends were trimmed by 4 bases and 5 bases, with 11 bases remaining between them. The CDR3 spans 12 residues. CDR3 DNA: TGCAGTGCTACCGGGCTGGGGGAGACCCAGTACTTC. Translated: CSATGLGETQYF.

The chain couples TRBV2 to TRBJ2-7, with TRBD1 as a possible D gene (6 bases). The V gene's germline CDR1 is SNHLY and CDR2 FYNNEI. The CDR3 spans 16 residues. Trimming removed 2 bases from V and 1 base from J, with 15 bases in between. The DNA of the CDR3 is TGTGCCAGCAGTGAAACAACAGGGCGAGGGTCCTACGAGCAGTACTTC. It specifies CASSETTGRGSYEQYF.

This chain uses TRBV2 with TRBJ2-7; TRBD1 matches 8 bases. This CDR3 comprises 13 residues. Looked up from germline, CDR1 is SNHLY and CDR2 is FYNNEI. The V segment lost 6 bases and the J segment 6 bases; nucleotides outside the gene matches: 7. CDR3 loop: CASRSAGGGEQYF. As DNA, the CDR3 is TGTGCCAGCAGGAGCGCAGGGGGCGGCGAGCAGTACTTC.

The chain has TRBV7-2 and TRBJ2-5; 8 bases are shared with TRBD2. Trimming cost V 4 bases and J 1 base; bases outside gene matches: 8. Germline values: CDR1 SGHTA, CDR2 FQGNSA. This CDR3 is built from 16 residues. The CDR3 DNA sequence: TGTGCCAGCAGCTCCTTCGCGGGGGGTCTCCAAGAGACCCAGTACTTC. Protein product: CASSSFAGGLQETQYF.

In its sample, this clonotype was seen a few times. This sequence joins TRBV5-6 and TRBJ2-3; D is possibly TRBD1 (6 bases). Trimming left V 4 bases short and J 6 bases short, with 12 bases between. Germline CDR1 is SGHDT and CDR2 is YYEEEE. This CDR3 comprises 13 residues. The CDR3 is CASSPSGVDTQYF. The DNA of the CDR3 is TGTGCCAGCAGCCCATCAGGGGTGGATACGCAGTATTTT. The full variable domain, with the rest looked up from reference TRBV5-6 and TRBJ2-3, is DAGVTQSPTHLIKTRGQQVTLRCSPKSGHDTVSWYQQALGQGPQFIFQYYEEEERQRGNFPDRFSGHQFPNYSSELNVNALLLGDSALYLCASSPSGVDTQYFGPGTRLTVL.

The V and J genes are TRBV25-1 and TRBJ2-5; 8 positions agree with TRBD2. CDR1 is MGHDK and CDR2 is SYGVNS in the germline V gene. V was clipped by 1 base and J by 1 base; unmatched bases: 11. This CDR3 is 18 amino acids long. CDR3 region: CASSESPRTSLGQETQYF. In nucleotides, the CDR3 is TGTGCCAGCAGTGAATCCCCACGGACTAGCCTCGGCCAAGAGACCCAGTACTTC.

This clonotype has a count of ten or more. The rearrangement links TRBV3-1 to TRBJ2-2, with D tentatively TRBD1 or TRBD2 (6 bases each). Germline V gene lookup returns CDR1 LGHDT and CDR2 YNNKEL (reference sequence). V was clipped by 4 bases and J by 5 bases, with 11 bases between them. The CDR3 contains 14 residues. This chain's CDR3 is CASSPGGRTGELFF. DNA of the CDR3: TGTGCCAGCAGCCCCGGGGGCAGAACCGGGGAGCTGTTTTTT. Drawing the rest from reference TRBV3-1 and TRBJ2-2, the complete variable domain is DTAVSQTPKYLVTQMGNDKSIKCEQNLGHDTMYWYKQDSKKFLKIMFSYNNKELIINETVPNRFSPKSPDKAHLNLHINSLELGDSAVYFCASSPGGRTGELFFGEGSRLTVL.

Only a few counts were recorded for this clonotype. The chain is built from TRBV6-5 and TRBJ2-1; D not resolved. Trimming took 4 bases from V and 0 from J, leaving 10 bases between them. This CDR3 is built from 15 residues. Germline V lookup: CDR1 MNHEY, CDR2 SVGAGI. In nucleotides, the CDR3 is TGTGCCAGCAGTTTGGGAAAGAGCTCCTACAATGAGCAGTTCTTC. The encoded protein is CASSLGKSSYNEQFF.

This clonotype has ten or more counts. The chain uses TRBV6-1 and TRBJ1-1; 10 bases are a match to TRBD1. Germline lookup yields CDR1 MNHNS and CDR2 SASEGT. The CDR3 length is 14 residues. V shed 6 bases and J 5 bases; nucleotides not matched to a gene: 6. CDR3 region: CASRTTGGITEAFF. The CDR3 region has the DNA TGTGCCAGCAGAACGACAGGGGGCATAACTGAAGCTTTCTTT.

This clonotype showed up just a few times. The J gene is TRBJ1-5, the V gene TRBV19; 7 nucleotides line up with TRBD1. The CDR3 has 12 amino acids. From germline, CDR1 is LNHDA and CDR2 SQIVND (reference sequence). V gave up 8 bases and J gave up 4 bases; unmatched junction bases: 2. CDR3 sequence: CASWDRNQPQHF. The CDR3 DNA is TGTGCCAGTTGGGACAGAAATCAGCCCCAGCATTTT.

V and J are TRBV7-2 and TRBJ2-1; TRBD2 agrees at 8 bases. Trimming took 5 bases from V and 5 from J; bases not matched to a gene: 11. Germline V gene lookup returns CDR1 SGHTA and CDR2 FQGNSA. The CDR3 covers 16 residues. This chain's CDR3 is CASSVTGLAGHNEQFF. The CDR3 DNA is TGTGCCAGCAGCGTAACTGGACTAGCAGGCCACAATGAGCAGTTCTTC.

This chain joins TRBV3-1 and TRBJ2-1; TRBD1 matches at 8 bases. The germline V gene encodes CDR1 LGHDT and CDR2 YNNKEL (reference sequence). The CDR3 covers 14 residues. V lost 1 base to trimming and J lost 8 bases; unmatched junction nucleotides: 4. CDR3 DNA: TGTGCCAGCAGCCAAGGGACAGGGTACCATGAGCAGTTCTTC. Translated, it gives CASSQGTGYHEQFF.

This clonotype has just a few counts. V gene TRBV5-1 combines with J gene TRBJ2-2; D is perhaps TRBD2 (6 bases). The germline V gene encodes CDR1 SGHRS and CDR2 YFSETQ. V was clipped by 2 bases and J by 5 bases, with 16 bases between them. This CDR3 spans 16 amino acids. The CDR3 DNA reads as TGCGCCAGCAGCTTATCCGGGCTAAGCGGGACCGGGGAGCTGTTTTTT. This encodes CASSLSGLSGTGELFF.

V is TRBV6-5 and J is TRBJ1-1, with TRBD1 matching 7 bases. This CDR3 is 16 amino acids long. The germline V gene has CDR1 MNHEY and CDR2 SVGAGI. Trimming at V came to 4 bases and at J to 4 bases, leaving 12 bases not matched to a gene. The CDR3 reads CASSSPSSGGSTEAFF. The CDR3 bases are TGTGCCAGCAGTTCACCGAGTTCAGGGGGGAGCACTGAAGCTTTCTTT.

This clonotype was recorded many times. V and J are TRBV4-1 and TRBJ1-3; D ambiguous. This CDR3 is 14 amino acids long. Trimming left V 2 bases short and J 4 bases short, with 9 bases between. Germline values: CDR1 MGHRA, CDR2 YSYEKL. The CDR3 DNA reads TGCGCCAGCAGCCAACCGGGTTCCGGAAACACCATATATTTT. Protein: CASSQPGSGNTIYF.

The chain employs TRBV6-2 or TRBV6-3 and TRBJ2-3; the match to TRBD2 covers 9 bases. V lost 2 bases and J lost 2; bases outside the gene matches: 5. The CDR3 is 16 amino acids. The germline V gene encodes CDR1 MNHEY and CDR2 SVGEGT. The CDR3 coding sequence is TGTGCCAGCAGTTACACCAGCGGGGGGCTCACAGATACGCAGTATTTT. It specifies CASSYTSGGLTDTQYF.

This clonotype turned up a few times. This chain joins TRBV12-3 or TRBV12-4 and TRBJ1-2; TRBD1 is a possible D gene (5 bases). This CDR3 spans 14 amino acids. V lost 1 base, J lost 8 bases, and 14 bases lay in between. CDR3 nucleotide sequence: TGTGCCAGCAGTTTAGGGGCCAGGGTACAAGGCTACACCTTC. It is translated as CASSLGARVQGYTF.

This clonotype has ten or more counts. Here the CDR3 reads CASSDLAAHSYNEQFF. The DNA of the CDR3 is TGTGCCAGCAGTGATCTAGCGGCACACTCCTACAATGAGCAGTTCTTC. The chain couples TRBV6-2 or TRBV6-3 to TRBJ2-1; 7 nucleotides agree with TRBD2. The trim removed 5 bases at V and 0 bases at J, leaving 7 bases unmatched. Germline V gives CDR1 MNHEY, CDR2 SVGEGT. The CDR3 spans 16 residues.

This clonotype appeared a few times. DNA of the CDR3: TGTGCCAGCAGCCCCACTAGCGCCTCCTACAATGAGCAGTTCTTC. Its protein is CASSPTSASYNEQFF. This sequence joins TRBV7-2 and TRBJ2-1, with TRBD2 matching over 7 bases. The J segment lost 0 bases and the V segment lost 5 bases, leaving 4 bases of the junction unmatched. The germline V gene has CDR1 SGHTA and CDR2 FQGNSA. The CDR3 loop spans 15 amino acids.

This chain joins TRBV7-9 and TRBJ2-7; 12 positions match TRBD2. V lost 3 bases to trimming and J lost 8 bases; unmatched junction nucleotides: 5. Germline CDR1 is SEHNR and CDR2 is FQNEAQ (reference sequence). CDR3 size: 14 residues. In DNA form, the CDR3 reads TGTGCCAGCAGCTTGACTAGCGGGAGTTACAAGCAGTACTTC. Amino acid sequence: CASSLTSGSYKQYF.

This clonotype was seen a handful of times. This chain links TRBV5-1 with TRBJ2-3; 9 nucleotides match TRBD1. The J segment lost 4 bases and the V segment lost 4 bases, leaving 4 bases of the junction unmatched. This CDR3 has 14 residues. Germline lookup yields CDR1 SGHRS and CDR2 YFSETQ. CDR3 residues: CASSTDRGADTQYF. The CDR3 DNA reads TGCGCCAGCAGCACGGACAGGGGAGCAGATACGCAGTATTTT.

This clonotype has at least ten counts. The chain uses TRBV25-1 and TRBJ2-4; tentative D call: TRBD2 (5 bases). The germline V gene encodes CDR1 MGHDK and CDR2 SYGVNS. V gave up 1 base and J gave up 8 bases, with 21 bases separating them. The CDR3 spans 17 residues. The CDR3 DNA reads as TGTGCCAGCAGTGAATTTGTAACGCGCGAGAGGGTTTACATTCAGTACTTC. This encodes CASSEFVTRERVYIQYF.